The 25 T cell receptor beta chains below were found in one sample sequenced in a study of shared clonotypes between healthy human individuals. This table comes from immunoSEQ multiplex PCR, and its TCRdb copy is limited to in-frame clones, with some not included. The data hold roughly 720,000 clones, with roughly 87% observed a single time. Sequencing input: memory CD8+ T cells from PBMCs. Indicated subset: CD45RO+ cells pooled with CCR7-negative TemRA cells. Receptors were obtained from a man aged 18-30 years in good health. Some clones in this sample may be carry-over from other donors' samples.

The chain employs TRBV27 and TRBJ2-7; 7 positions agree with TRBD1. Trimming took 4 bases from V and 0 from J; bases not matched to a gene: 3. CDR3 length: 14 amino acids. Germline CDR1 and CDR2: MNHEY and SMNVEV (reference sequence). The CDR3 DNA is TGTGCCAGCAGTTCGACAGGGATCTCCTACGAGCAGTACTTC. It encodes CASSSTGISYEQYF.

The chain is built from TRBV4-3 and TRBJ1-5; D gene ambiguous. Trimming left V 2 bases short and J 1 base short, with 18 bases between. Germline CDR1 reads LGHNA; CDR2 reads YSLEER. This CDR3 is built from 18 residues. CDR3 sequence (DNA): TGCGCCAGCAGCCAATCGGGCCCAGGCAAGGGCAGCAATCAGCCCCAGCATTTT. Amino acids: CASSQSGPGKGSNQPQHF.

The chain employs TRBV18 and TRBJ1-5, with 8 bases identical to TRBD1. This CDR3 is 15 amino acids long. CDR1 is KGHSH, CDR2 LQKENI, per germline. The junction had 9 bases not matched to a gene; V was cut back by 5 bases and J by 6 bases. The CDR3 nucleotides are TGTGCCAGCTCAACCGGACAGGGAAGGGGTCAGCCCCAGCATTTT. Amino acid sequence: CASSTGQGRGQPQHF. Variable domain in full (rest from reference TRBV18 and TRBJ1-5): NAGVMQNPRHLVRRRGQEARLRCSPMKGHSHVYWYRQLPEEGLKFMVYLQKENIIDESGMPKERFSAEFPKEGPSILRIQQVVRGDSAAYFCASSTGQGRGQPQHFGDGTRLSIL.

V usage is TRBV11-2 and J usage is TRBJ2-5; D gene uncertain. Germline CDR1 and CDR2: SGHAT and FQNNGV. The CDR3 is 13 residues long. V was clipped by 6 bases and J by 2 bases, with 10 bases between them. The CDR3 protein is CASRFDLQETQYF. The DNA for the CDR3 is TGTGCCAGCAGATTTGACCTGCAAGAGACCCAGTACTTC.

This rearrangement joins TRBV9 to TRBJ2-3; D is possibly TRBD2 (5 bases). This CDR3 has 19 amino acids. Trimming took 0 bases from V and 5 from J, leaving 25 bases between them. Per the germline V gene, CDR1 is SGDLS and CDR2 is YYNGEE. The CDR3 region is CASSVALPQIGLAQDTQYF. CDR3 sequence (DNA): TGTGCCAGCAGCGTAGCTCTTCCCCAGATAGGGCTAGCACAAGATACGCAGTATTTT.

CDR3 sequence reads: CASSPYRVANTEAFF. The DNA of the CDR3 is TGTGCCAGTAGTCCATACAGGGTAGCGAACACTGAAGCTTTCTTT. V is TRBV19 and J is TRBJ1-1, with D possibly being TRBD1 (6 bases). This CDR3 has 15 residues. Germline-derived CDR1 and CDR2 are LNHDA and SQIVND (reference sequence). V lost 5 bases to trimming and J lost 1 base, with 14 bases between them.

The chain joins TRBV2 to TRBJ2-3; D gene uncertain. The CDR3 totals 12 residues. Trimming removed 3 bases at V and 2 bases at J, with 3 bases between. CDR1 SNHLY and CDR2 FYNNEI come from the germline V gene. The CDR3 DNA follows: TGTGCCAGCAGTGACTACACAGATACGCAGTATTTT. This sequence encodes CASSDYTDTQYF.

The chain recombines TRBV27 with TRBJ2-1; the match to TRBD1 covers 8 bases. Germline lookup yields CDR1 MNHEY and CDR2 SMNVEV (reference sequence). The ends lost 6 bases at V and 6 bases at J; junction bases unmatched: 7. The length of the CDR3 is 14 residues. CDR3 nucleotides: TGTGCCAGCAGCCCGACAGGGGTCATCAATGAGCAGTTCTTC. Its translation is CASSPTGVINEQFF.

This chain joins TRBV4-1 and TRBJ1-1; perhaps TRBD1 as D (6 bases). The V gene lost 0 bases and the J gene lost 1 base, with 15 bases spanning the gap. Germline V lookup: CDR1 MGHRA, CDR2 YSYEKL. The CDR3 runs to 17 residues. CDR3 sequence: CASSQDGPGHENTEAFF. CDR3 bases: TGCGCCAGCAGCCAAGACGGACCGGGACACGAGAACACTGAAGCTTTCTTT.

To note about this clone: Other nucleotide sequences from this sample produce the same CDR3. The chain joins TRBV9 to TRBJ1-1; unclear D gene. In germline, CDR1 is SGDLS, CDR2 YYNGEE. The CDR3 has 13 amino acids. Trimming shortened V by 0 bases and J by 1 base, and 4 bases separated the two germline ends. In DNA, the CDR3 is TGTGCCAGCAGCGTAGCAGGGAACACTGAAGCTTTCTTT. Amino acids: CASSVAGNTEAFF.

The chain combines TRBV6-1 with TRBJ2-5; perhaps TRBD1 as D (5 bases). The DNA end is more similar to TRBJ2-7, so the J call may be wrong. The CDR3 has 14 amino acids. The germline V gene has CDR1 MNHNS and CDR2 SASEGT. The CDR3 DNA reads as TGTGCCAGCAGTGAAGCTGACAGCTCCTACGAGCAGTACTTC. It translates to CASSEADSSYEQYF.

The chain joins TRBV7-9 to TRBJ2-7; tentatively, D is TRBD2 (6 bases). The germline V gene has CDR1 SEHNR and CDR2 FQNEAQ (reference sequence). The CDR3 runs to 14 residues. The V end was cut by 5 bases, the J end by 2 bases, with 13 bases between. The DNA of the CDR3 is TGTGCCAGCAGCCGCGGGGACCGAACCTACGAGCAGTACTTC. Its protein is CASSRGDRTYEQYF.

V is TRBV12-5 and J is TRBJ2-4; D may correspond to TRBD1 or TRBD2 (5 bases each). There are 15 residues in the CDR3. In germline, CDR1 is LGHNT, CDR2 FRNRAP. V lost 7 bases and J 6 bases, leaving 19 bases between the germline ends. The CDR3: CASARDPMSVNIQYF. In DNA form, the CDR3 reads TGTGCTAGTGCCCGGGACCCCATGTCGGTAAACATTCAGTACTTC.

The rearrangement uses TRBV14 and TRBJ2-7; perhaps TRBD2 as D (6 bases). The CDR3 totals 14 residues. Germline-derived CDR1 and CDR2 are SGHDN and FVKESK. Trimming removed 2 bases from V and 2 bases from J, with 10 bases in between. The CDR3 spells CASSQRLVPYEQYF. The CDR3 nucleotides are TGTGCCAGCAGCCAACGACTAGTCCCCTACGAGCAGTACTTC.

The J gene is TRBJ2-7, the V gene TRBV5-1, with a possible D match to TRBD1 (6 bases). Looked up from germline, CDR1 is SGHRS and CDR2 is YFSETQ. The CDR3 is made up of 14 amino acids. V was clipped by 7 bases and J by 2 bases, with 16 bases between them. This chain's CDR3 is CASRYAEGAYEQYF. As DNA, the CDR3 is TGCGCCAGCCGTTACGCCGAGGGGGCCTACGAGCAGTACTTC.

The chain is built from TRBV27 and TRBJ1-4, with D hard to call. Germline V CDR1 and CDR2: MNHEY, SMNVEV (reference sequence). Trimming stripped 3 bases from V and 4 bases from J, with 9 bases between. The CDR3 sequence is 14 residues long. In DNA, the CDR3 is TGTGCCAGCAGTTTGGATAGGATTAATGAAAAACTGTTTTTT. Translated, it gives CASSLDRINEKLFF.

This clone was seen just once. The chain combines TRBV4-1 with TRBJ1-2; D might be TRBD1 (6 bases). Germline CDR1 is MGHRA and CDR2 is YSYEKL. The V end was cut by 5 bases, the J end by 7 bases, with 11 bases between. CDR3 length: 12 residues. The CDR3 spells CASSGGHIGYTF. In DNA form, the CDR3 reads TGCGCCAGCAGCGGGGGACACATTGGCTACACCTTC.

The table lists this clone with a count of one. J is TRBJ2-2 and V is TRBV11-1; 7 bases line up with TRBD1. Unmatched junction bases numbered 5, after V lost 1 base and J lost 3 bases. The CDR3 has 16 amino acids. Germline V CDR1 and CDR2: SGHAT, FQDESV (reference sequence). In DNA form, the CDR3 reads TGTGCCAGCAGCTTAGGGACAGGTTGGGACACCGGGGAGCTGTTTTTT. Translated, it gives CASSLGTGWDTGELFF.

The gene calls are TRBV2 and TRBJ2-1; 8 positions match TRBD2. Germline V gene sequence: CDR1 SNHLY, CDR2 FYNNEI. Germline trimming cut 2 bases from V and 0 bases from J; bases unmatched to any gene: 6. This CDR3 has 17 residues. The CDR3: CASSENLAGSSYNEQFF. For the CDR3, the DNA is TGTGCCAGCAGTGAAAACCTAGCGGGTTCCTCCTACAATGAGCAGTTCTTC.

V usage is TRBV10-2 and J usage is TRBJ2-7, with 9 positions matching TRBD1. The trim removed 6 bases at V and 3 bases at J, leaving 9 bases unmatched. CDR3 length: 15 residues. Germline CDR1 and CDR2: WSHSY and SAAADI. CDR3 amino acids: CASRPAGQGGYEQYF. In nucleotides, the CDR3 is TGCGCCAGCAGACCGGCGGGACAGGGTGGCTACGAGCAGTACTTC.

This chain uses TRBV27 with TRBJ2-7; TRBD2 matches 9 bases. Germline values: CDR1 MNHEY, CDR2 SMNVEV (reference sequence). J was trimmed by 2 bases and V by 6 bases; bases with no gene match: 11. This CDR3 has 16 residues. The CDR3 spells CASRPSSGIVAYEQYF. CDR3 nucleotide sequence: TGTGCCAGCAGGCCATCTAGCGGGATTGTCGCCTACGAGCAGTACTTC.

This clone showed up just once. This chain links TRBV5-6 with TRBJ2-5, with D perhaps assigned TRBD1 or TRBD2 (5 bases each). Between the trimmed V and J ends, which lost 4 bases and 2 bases, there was a span of 12 bases. Per germline, CDR1 SGHDT and CDR2 YYEEEE. CDR3 length equals 14 residues. CDR3 nucleotides: TGTGCCAGCAGCCGCTCGTGGGGGCAAGAGACCCAGTACTTC. It specifies CASSRSWGQETQYF.

The rearrangement uses TRBV27 and TRBJ2-2; TRBD2 aligns across 10 bases. This CDR3 has 16 residues. CDR1 and CDR2 (germline): MNHEY, SMNVEV (reference sequence). Losses at the gene ends were 3 bases for V and 4 bases for J; bases not matched to a gene: 5. CDR3: CASSFSGRRGTGELFF. CDR3 sequence (DNA): TGTGCCAGCAGTTTTAGCGGGAGGAGGGGCACCGGGGAGCTGTTTTTT.

A single count supports this clone. V is TRBV28 and J is TRBJ2-7, with 8 bases that match TRBD1. Losses at the gene ends were 7 bases for V and 3 bases for J; bases not matched to a gene: 14. The V gene's germline CDR1 is MDHEN and CDR2 SYDVKM. This CDR3 comprises 16 residues. CDR3 sequence: CASTDSTRDRSYEQYF. The CDR3 bases are TGTGCCAGCACCGATTCTACCCGGGACAGGAGCTACGAGCAGTACTTC.

The chain has TRBV15 and TRBJ1-5; TRBD1 aligns across 8 bases. With V trimmed by 5 bases and J by 9 bases, 12 bases remained unmatched. The germline gives CDR1 LNHNV, CDR2 YYDKDF (reference sequence). The CDR3 is made up of 15 amino acids. The CDR3: CATSPDRGGRRPQHF. CDR3 nucleotide sequence: TGTGCCACCAGCCCAGACAGGGGAGGAAGGAGGCCCCAGCATTTT.